One and the same sample provided the 28 T cell receptor beta chains below, sequenced in a study of PD-1 blockade in classical Hodgkin lymphoma. Assay: immunoSEQ multiplex PCR; the TCRdb copy retains only in-frame clones and omits some. The sample has around 3,900 clones, under 80% seen once. Each patient relapsed following autologous stem cell transplantation, and prior brentuximab vedotin exposure differed. Isolation of CD4+ T cells from thawed PBMCs was performed by magnetic negative selection. The sequenced sample was CD4+ T cells from blood, obtained at baseline. The receptors shown here come from a human donor with classical Hodgkin lymphoma.

This clone was detected only a few times. The CDR3: CASSRQGLDSPLHF. For the CDR3, the DNA is TGTGCCAGCAGTCGACAAGGCTTGGATTCACCCCTCCACTTT. The rearrangement joins TRBV27 to TRBJ1-6, with no clear D. The CDR3 totals 14 residues. From germline, CDR1 is MNHEY and CDR2 SMNVEV (reference sequence). Trimming took off 5 bases at V and 8 bases at J, with 13 bases between the two ends.

The rearrangement links TRBV7-9 to TRBJ1-2, with 12 bases matching TRBD1. The CDR3 runs to 16 residues. The V gene end was trimmed by 3 bases and the J gene end by 5 bases; junction bases not matched to a gene: 7. CDR1 and CDR2 (germline): SEHNR, FQNEAQ (reference sequence). The CDR3 DNA reads TGTGCCAGCAGCTTTGCCGGGACAGGGGGCGCATATGGCTACACCTTC. Protein product: CASSFAGTGGAYGYTF.

The V call is TRBV11-2, the J call TRBJ1-6, with TRBD1 identical over 8 bases. CDR3 size: 16 residues. CDR1 and CDR2 from the germline V gene are SGHAT and FQNNGV. The ends lost 3 bases at V and 10 bases at J; junction bases unmatched: 11. CDR3: CASSFGQGASRSPLHF. The CDR3 region has the DNA TGTGCCAGCAGCTTCGGCCAGGGGGCGTCTAGATCACCCCTCCACTTT.

The gene calls are TRBV27 and TRBJ2-5; TRBD2 is a possible D gene (5 bases). This CDR3 is built from 13 residues. Germline CDR1 reads MNHEY; CDR2 reads SMNVEV (reference sequence). Trimming stripped 3 bases from V and 4 bases from J, with 9 bases between. The CDR3 sequence: CASSFREAETQYF. In DNA, the CDR3 is TGTGCCAGCAGTTTCCGGGAAGCAGAGACCCAGTACTTC.

The chain couples TRBV11-2 to TRBJ1-2; D unresolved. The CDR3 is 13 residues long. The V end was cut by 2 bases, the J end by 8 bases, with 12 bases between. The germline CDR1 and CDR2 sequences are SGHAT and FQNNGV. Here the CDR3 DNA reads TGTGCCAGCAGCTTATTATGGTATGCGGGCTACACCTTC. Protein sequence: CASSLLWYAGYTF.

CDR3 nucleotide sequence: TGTGCCAGTAGTGAGAACAGGGCCACGAACACTGAAGCTTTCTTT. Protein product: CASSENRATNTEAFF. V gene TRBV19 combines with J gene TRBJ1-1, with a possible D match to TRBD1 (6 bases). Trimming stripped 5 bases from V and 1 base from J, with 14 bases between. Germline V lookup: CDR1 LNHDA, CDR2 SQIVND (reference sequence). This CDR3 spans 15 amino acids.

The sample holds one count of this clone. V gene TRBV2 combines with J gene TRBJ2-1, with D possibly matching TRBD2 (6 bases). V lost 4 bases and J 4 bases, leaving 8 bases between the germline ends. This CDR3 region has 13 residues. Germline V CDR1 and CDR2: SNHLY, FYNNEI. The CDR3 DNA sequence: TGTGCCAGCAGTGGCCTAGCGTACAATGAGCAGTTCTTC. Protein sequence: CASSGLAYNEQFF.

This chain links TRBV2 with TRBJ2-2; no definite D call. The CDR3 extends over 13 amino acids. V was trimmed by 6 bases and J by 8 bases, leaving 13 bases between them. CDR1 is SNHLY, CDR2 FYNNEI, per germline. CDR3 sequence (DNA): TGTGCCAGCAGCGCCACCCCTTATGGGGAGCTGTTTTTT. Amino acid sequence: CASSATPYGELFF. The full variable domain, in which reference TRBV2 and TRBJ2-2 provide the parts outside the CDR3, is EPEVTQTPSHQVTQMGQEVILRCVPISNHLYFYWYRQILGQKVEFLVSFYNNEISEKSEIFDDQFSVERPDGSNFTLKIRSTKLEDSAMYFCASSATPYGELFFGEGSRLTVL.

This clone has more than one count but fewer than ten. The chain carries TRBV5-4 and TRBJ1-1, with D uncertain. The germline V and J ends were trimmed by 0 bases and 8 bases, with 8 bases remaining between them. CDR1 and CDR2 (germline): SGHNT, YYREEE (reference sequence). This CDR3 is 12 amino acids long. This CDR3 is CASSLVETEAFF. As DNA, the CDR3 is TGTGCCAGCAGCTTGGTAGAAACGGAAGCTTTCTTT.

This clone has only a few counts. The chain links TRBV6-1 to TRBJ2-2, with D perhaps matching TRBD1 (6 bases). The CDR3 sequence is 15 residues long. V was clipped by 6 bases and J by 3 bases, with 14 bases between them. Germline assignment: CDR1 MNHNS and CDR2 SASEGT. This chain's CDR3 is CASSFPTGYTGELFF. The CDR3 nucleotides read TGTGCCAGCAGCTTTCCCACAGGGTACACCGGGGAGCTGTTTTTT.

V is TRBV6-5 and J is TRBJ2-1, with D maybe TRBD2 (6 bases). CDR3 size: 14 residues. The V and J ends lost 2 bases and 5 bases respectively, with 10 bases between them. Germline values: CDR1 MNHEY, CDR2 SVGAGI. The CDR3 here is CASSYERADNEQFF. CDR3 DNA sequence: TGTGCCAGCAGTTACGAGCGGGCCGACAATGAGCAGTTCTTC.

V gene TRBV6-1 combines with J gene TRBJ2-6; possibly TRBD1 or TRBD2 for D (6 bases each). V lost 6 bases and J 3 bases, leaving 12 bases between the germline ends. This CDR3 is built from 15 residues. Germline loops: CDR1 MNHNS, CDR2 SASEGT. The CDR3 spells CASRVGGSGANVLTF. The CDR3 DNA reads as TGTGCCAGCAGGGTAGGGGGGAGTGGGGCCAACGTCCTGACTTTC.

The rearrangement joins TRBV5-4 to TRBJ1-1; D is uncertain. The germline V and J ends were trimmed by 2 bases and 4 bases, with 9 bases remaining between them. There are 13 residues in the CDR3. Germline assignment: CDR1 SGHNT and CDR2 YYREEE (reference sequence). Here the CDR3 DNA reads TGTGCCAGCAGCTTTAAGCAGATCACTGAAGCTTTCTTT. Translating it yields CASSFKQITEAFF. Based on the CDR3 plus reference TRBV5-4 and TRBJ1-1, the full variable domain is ETGVTQSPTHLIKTRGQQVTLRCSSQSGHNTVSWYQQALGQGPQFIFQYYREEENGRGNFPPRFSGLQFPNYSSELNVNALELDDSALYLCASSFKQITEAFFGQGTRLTVV.

The chain employs TRBV4-1 and TRBJ2-1; D gene uncertain. Trimming left V 1 base short and J 1 base short, with 11 bases between. The germline V gene encodes CDR1 MGHRA and CDR2 YSYEKL. This CDR3 spans 16 amino acids. CDR3 DNA: TGCGCCAGCAGCCAAGTAGATCTAGTATCCTACAATGAGCAGTTCTTC. Translation: CASSQVDLVSYNEQFF.

This sequence joins TRBV5-1 and TRBJ1-6; no clear D gene. The ends were cut back, 4 bases at V and 7 bases at J, with 6 bases in the middle. Germline V gene lookup returns CDR1 SGHRS and CDR2 YFSETQ. The CDR3 contains 12 residues. The CDR3 reads CASSGANSPLHF. The DNA for the CDR3 is TGCGCCAGCAGCGGAGCAAATTCACCCCTCCACTTT.

This clone occurred once. The V and J genes are TRBV28 and TRBJ2-6; 7 bases line up with TRBD1. Germline V CDR1 and CDR2: MDHEN, SYDVKM. The length of the CDR3 is 15 residues. With V trimmed by 9 bases and J by 0 bases, 5 bases remained unmatched. CDR3 nucleotides: TGTGCCAGAACGGGACAGTTCTCTGGGGCCAACGTCCTGACTTTC. The encoded protein is CARTGQFSGANVLTF.

The genes are TRBV4-1 and TRBJ1-1; D uncertain. V was shortened by 2 bases and J by 2 bases, with 12 bases between the two germline ends. This CDR3 contains 15 residues. Per germline, CDR1 MGHRA and CDR2 YSYEKL. The CDR3 sequence is CASSQLTGKNTEAFF. The CDR3 nucleotides read TGCGCCAGCAGCCAATTAACCGGCAAAAACACTGAAGCTTTCTTT.

The rearrangement links TRBV27 to TRBJ2-7, with TRBD2 matching 7 bases. This CDR3 has 16 residues. Trimming removed 5 bases from V and 3 bases from J; junction bases left unmatched: 13. Germline V gene sequence: CDR1 MNHEY, CDR2 SMNVEV (reference sequence). CDR3 nucleotide sequence: TGTGCCAGCAGTCTAACCCCAGGGAGGGTGGACTACGAGCAGTACTTC. Its translation is CASSLTPGRVDYEQYF.

This chain joins TRBV9 and TRBJ2-1; TRBD2 aligns across 10 bases. The trim removed 0 bases at V and 7 bases at J, leaving 10 bases unmatched. The CDR3 is made up of 17 amino acids. The germline V gene encodes CDR1 SGDLS and CDR2 YYNGEE. The CDR3 DNA is TGTGCCAGCAGCGTAGGCCTCCAAAGCGGGGGGGAGAATGAGCAGTTCTTC. This codes for CASSVGLQSGGENEQFF.

The V and J genes are TRBV6-6 and TRBJ2-1; TRBD1 matches at 8 bases. The CDR3 runs to 13 residues. Germline V lookup: CDR1 MNHNY, CDR2 SVGAGI (reference sequence). Losses at the gene ends were 7 bases for V and 9 bases for J; bases not matched to a gene: 8. The CDR3 DNA reads TGTGCCAGCAATAGACAGGGGTCAGGTGAGCAGTTCTTC. It codes for CASNRQGSGEQFF.

V and J are TRBV28 and TRBJ1-1, with D possibly TRBD1 on 5 matching bases. CDR3 length: 12 amino acids. Germline CDR1 reads MDHEN; CDR2 reads SYDVKM. The V end lost 9 bases, the J end lost 5 bases, and 13 bases lay between the germline ends. The CDR3 DNA reads as TGTGCCAGTCACTCCGGGGGTACTGAAGCTTTCTTT. Encoded protein: CASHSGGTEAFF.

A few counts support this clone. This chain connects TRBV2 to TRBJ1-2; D remains unclear. The CDR3 loop spans 13 amino acids. Per germline, CDR1 SNHLY and CDR2 FYNNEI. V lost 5 bases, J lost 8 bases, and 15 bases lay in between. This CDR3 reads CASSISRDNGYTF. The CDR3 nucleotides are TGTGCCAGCAGTATATCGCGAGACAACGGCTACACCTTC. The variable domain in full, with the rest retrieved from reference TRBV2 and TRBJ1-2, is EPEVTQTPSHQVTQMGQEVILRCVPISNHLYFYWYRQILGQKVEFLVSFYNNEISEKSEIFDDQFSVERPDGSNFTLKIRSTKLEDSAMYFCASSISRDNGYTFGSGTRLTVV.

The chain has TRBV6-6 and TRBJ2-5; possibly TRBD1 or TRBD2 for D (6 bases each). Between the trimmed V and J ends, which lost 7 bases and 5 bases, there was a span of 11 bases. The CDR3 is made up of 12 amino acids. Germline CDR1 MNHNY, CDR2 SVGAGI (reference sequence). DNA of the CDR3: TGTGCCAGCATGGGGGGCGGTGAGACCCAGTACTTC. Encoded protein: CASMGGGETQYF.

The chain links TRBV7-9 to TRBJ2-2; TRBD1 matches 7 bases. The V gene's germline CDR1 is SEHNR and CDR2 FQNEAQ (reference sequence). This CDR3 is built from 15 residues. V shed 2 bases and J 4 bases; nucleotides not matched to a gene: 4. The CDR3 protein is CASSLRGLSTGELFF. The DNA of the CDR3 is TGTGCCAGCAGCTTAAGGGGGCTTAGCACCGGGGAGCTGTTTTTT.

This clone has a handful of counts. The rearrangement joins TRBV5-1 to TRBJ2-6; D remains ambiguous. V was pared by 0 bases and J by 0 bases, with 13 bases between. Germline CDR1 SGHRS, CDR2 YFSETQ. CDR3 length: 18 amino acids. CDR3 amino acids: CASSLGPSFNSGANVLTF. The CDR3 DNA follows: TGCGCCAGCAGCTTGGGGCCCAGTTTTAACTCTGGGGCCAACGTCCTGACTTTC.

This clone was observed a handful of times. The rearrangement joins TRBV29-1 to TRBJ1-1, with 9 positions matching TRBD1. J gave up 1 base and V 7 bases, and 4 bases lay outside the gene matches. The length of the CDR3 is 13 residues. The germline V gene has CDR1 SQVTM and CDR2 ANQGSEA. The CDR3 sequence is CSGRQGGNTEAFF. Here the CDR3 DNA reads TGCAGCGGTAGACAGGGGGGGAACACTGAAGCTTTCTTT.

The chain is built from TRBV14 and TRBJ2-5, with 8 positions matching TRBD1. Gene TRBJ2-7 matches the end of the DNA better, so the J call may be wrong. Per germline, CDR1 SGHDN and CDR2 FVKESK. The CDR3 length is 15 residues. In nucleotides, the CDR3 is TGTGCCAGCAGCCCGTTGGACAGGGCCTCCTACGAGCAGTACTTC. This translates into CASSPLDRASYEQYF.

J is TRBJ1-1 and V is TRBV6-5; 8 nucleotides agree with TRBD1. From germline, CDR1 is MNHEY and CDR2 SVGAGI. The CDR3 is made up of 13 amino acids. V dropped 6 bases and J dropped 4; count of bases not matched to a gene: 4. The CDR3 region is CASRYQGATEAFF. CDR3 nucleotide sequence: TGTGCCAGCAGGTATCAGGGGGCCACTGAAGCTTTCTTT.